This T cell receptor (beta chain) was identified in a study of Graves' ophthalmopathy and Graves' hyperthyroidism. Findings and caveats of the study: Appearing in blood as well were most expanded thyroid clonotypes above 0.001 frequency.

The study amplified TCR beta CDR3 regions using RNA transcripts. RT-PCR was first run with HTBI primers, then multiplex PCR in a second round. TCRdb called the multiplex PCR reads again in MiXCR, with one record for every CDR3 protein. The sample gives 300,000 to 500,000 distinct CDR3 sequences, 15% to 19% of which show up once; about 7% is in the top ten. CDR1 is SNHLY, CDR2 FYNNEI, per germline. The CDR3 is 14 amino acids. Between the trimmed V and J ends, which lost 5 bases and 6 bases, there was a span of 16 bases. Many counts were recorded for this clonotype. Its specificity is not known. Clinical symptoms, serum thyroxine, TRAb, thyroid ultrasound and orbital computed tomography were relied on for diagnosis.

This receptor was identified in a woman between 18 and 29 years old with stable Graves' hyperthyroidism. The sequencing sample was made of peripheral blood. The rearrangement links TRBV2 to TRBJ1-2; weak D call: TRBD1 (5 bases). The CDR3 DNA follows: TGTGCCAGCAGTCCCCCCCAGGGTCTTGATGGCTACACCTTC. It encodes CASSPPQGLDGYTF.